This entry concerns a single T cell receptor beta chain. Its antigen is unknown. No base qualities exist here, and no much larger clone lies one base off it. The data were obtained in a study of cytomegalovirus exposure and HLA in healthy donors (dated by TCRdb to the late 2010s). About the investigation overall: According to an earlier analysis of 587 of the donors, about 179 million T cells yielded 117 million unique TCR beta sequences and around 280 Gb of sequence data. Around 300 gigabases of sequencing data and approximately 93 million unique TCR sequences were included in an early release covering several hundred HLA-typed donors. Of the 398 genotyped donors, approximately 83% fell in the genetic ancestry cluster associated with self-reported Caucasian donors. The study was designed to test whether signatures of past pathogen exposure could be identified by cataloging public T cell receptors. Using immunosequencing, the study profiled T cell repertoires from 500 to 800 subjects and related those repertoires to cytomegalovirus serostatus. Along with the approximately 620-subject first cohort, a separate validation cohort of over a hundred different subjects was used. To predict cytomegalovirus infection status, the study combined high-throughput TCR immunosequencing, statistical association of individual TCRs with disease status, and machine learning. To study patterns of TCR occurrence, a later analysis re-analyzed previously published TCR beta repertoires from around 670 donors and added high-resolution HLA genotyping. Rather than using new phenotypic data, the later analysis identified candidate immune exposures from TCR beta sequences and from how often those sequences occurred across donors. To decide whether each TCR beta V gene segment behaved as functional or pseudogenic, an earlier analysis of fewer than 750 of the donors relied on high-throughput TCR beta sequencing. Donor age, sex, ethnicity and CMV serostatus were compiled alongside the repertoire data. Genome-wide SNP genotypes for about 65% of the roughly 670 donors were used in a later genetic analysis, which treated that subset as a discovery cohort. All discovery cohort repertoires had been generated using a single sequencing platform. HLA typing covered class I and class II loci at four-digit resolution. Typing coverage differed by locus: A, B, C, DRB1 and DQB1 were typed in about 620-630 donors, DQA1 in approximately 520, DPA1 in over 600, and DPB1 in about 450. Four or five DR-DQ haplotypes were handled as single units for association and clustering, since linkage in the cohort was strong. Across some 400 genotyped donors of the cohort, an average of roughly 250,000 unique TCR beta nucleotide sequences per donor were sequenced, and roughly 20% of those sequences were non-productive. Findings and caveats that apply to the study as a whole: Most TCR sequences were seen in very few donors, while some public TCRs were found in many individuals. It was suggested by the authors that the approach could potentially be generalized to other disease states and immunological phenotypes. In an earlier analysis of about 540 of the donors, most TCR beta V segments were observed in productive rearrangements about 87% or about 30% of the time, broadly matching IMGT annotations. Because the 87-base-pair reads could not distinguish some IMGT-functional V segments, including TRBV6-2 and TRBV6-3, those segments were excluded. In a later genetic analysis, fewer N-insertions in productive TCRs were reported among donors in an Asian-associated ancestry cluster than the roughly 700-donor mean. The earlier analysis of some 560 of the donors excluded 15 to 20 rarely observed V segments, including chromosome 9 orphons, because counts were too low. Cytomegalovirus status was reported to be diagnosed by the classifier with high specificity and sensitivity in both the original and validation cohorts. The study listed approximately 160 TCR beta chains as associated with cytomegalovirus. A further reported finding was that TCR beta sequences accurately predicted the HLA-A and HLA-B alleles for most subjects in the first cohort. Correlated functional status among segregating V segments might reflect linkage disequilibrium, but an unknown experimental factor could not be ruled out. According to a later analysis, parvovirus B19, influenza, CMV and Epstein-Barr virus appeared linked to several top co-occurrence clusters. In a later analysis, HLA-associated TCR beta chains were found to be more clonally expanded and to have lower generation probabilities than equally common non-associated chains. Sequencing depth was assumed to be roughly uniform across donors in the presence/absence analyses, though that assumption may not hold. Because some donors lacked HLA typing at each locus, the association tests relied only on the typed subset. Only TCR beta chains were sequenced in this cohort, and the absence of alpha or paired-chain data limited detectable features. In a later genetic analysis, a missense DCLRE1C variant was associated with V-gene and J-gene trimming of TCR beta chains, and the association was replicated in an independent cohort. In vitro tests confirmed that three of the cytomegalovirus-associated TCR beta chains recognize cytomegalovirus antigens. In a later analysis, more than 15,000 TCR beta sequences were associated with specific HLA alleles at a false discovery rate of 0.05. In a later analysis, most CMV-associated TCR beta chains were found to appear HLA-restricted, with HLA associations seemingly driven largely by CMV exposure. A cluster of highly shared sequence variants was judged likely to represent a technical artifact of the sequencing pipeline. In a later analysis, TCR association rates were found to vary across HLA loci, with the most associated TCRs seen for DRB1 alleles and the fewest for HLA-C alleles. Assigning TCR associations to individual alleles was difficult when HLA alleles, especially DR and DQ, strongly co-occurred. Immune exposure information for the cohort was limited to CMV serostatus.

CDR1 is given as SGHAT and CDR2 as FQDESV, both from the germline V gene (reference sequence). Relative to germline, V is 3 bases shorter and J is 3 bases shorter, with 8 bases between their ends. Reading from cysteine to phenylalanine, the CDR3 counts 13 amino acids. Solely the CDR3 DNA is kept, with 39 bases framed from the first base. Library prep was done by the immunoSEQ multiplex PCR assay. The multiplex PCR relied on a mix of 60 forward primers for TCR Vbeta segments and 13 reverse primers for TCR Jbeta segments. The CDR3 region of rearranged TCR beta genes was amplified from genomic DNA by a multiplex PCR assay. The Illumina HiSeq System was used to sequence the amplified TCR beta libraries as 87-base-pair reads. The authors' pipeline ran thus. Across the 600 to 700 repertoires, a later analysis counted about 81 million unique TCR beta chains, roughly 11 million of which were shared by at least two donors. Raw reads were error-corrected and collapsed into unique sequences with a nearest-neighbor algorithm that merged closely related sequences to remove PCR and sequencing errors. To assign V, D and J gene segments, CDR3 sequences were aligned to IMGT reference sequences. For a sequence to be retained, a match of at least six nucleotides to both a V gene segment and a J gene segment was required. Rearrangements were called productive when the CDR3 lacked stop codons and stayed in frame with V and J; all others were non-productive. Following IMGT convention, CDR3 was defined as the stretch from the second conserved V-encoded cysteine up to the conserved J-encoded phenylalanine. The earlier analysis of 550 to 650 of the donors excluded any sequence lacking an unambiguous match to a single V gene segment. An earlier analysis of about 600 of the donors called V segments functional above 56.7% productive rearrangements and segregating when the between-donor standard deviation exceeded 5%. To diagnose cytomegalovirus status from the catalog of TCR beta chain sequences, a statistical classification framework was built. A later analysis assigned V and J genes by comparing TCR nucleotide sequences with IMGT/GENE-DB human TR gene sequences. The TCRdist pipeline was used in a later analysis to assign CDR3 sequences and most-parsimonious VDJ recombination scenarios. In a later analysis, each TCR beta chain was defined by its CDR3 amino acid sequence together with its V-gene family, and reads without a unique V-gene family were excluded. In a later analysis, around 650 highly shared, low-generation-probability nucleotide sequences were removed to address suspected cross-contamination and a sequencing artifact. In a later analysis, a clonal expansion index for each public chain was calculated from normalized within-repertoire ranks of inferred template counts. A later analysis computed generation probabilities with a VDJ recombination model fitted to out-of-frame rearrangements, and checked the results against IGoR. In a later analysis, TCR-TCR, TCR-HLA and TCR-CMV co-occurrence was scored with hypergeometric tests, and a repertoire-size bias correction was applied to TCR pairs. False discovery rates were estimated in a later analysis by permuting HLA or CMV assignments 20 times. In a later analysis, co-occurring TCRs were grouped with DBSCAN, and TCRdist sequence similarity was added when clustering was performed within HLA-allele-positive subsets. Repertoires with fewer than 30,000 or more than 120,000 public chains, plus five repertoires with anomalous nucleotide sharing, were excluded from co-occurrence clustering. In TCRdb, the immuneACCESS table is reduced to in-frame sequences with V and J assigned. These tables do not hold every clone; where another copy was compared, an unresolved V gene accounts for under half, and the others remain unexplained. V and J calls and clone size are as listed in that table; D and trimming were resolved from the DNA. The sample records around 77,000 clones, roughly 74% of which are singletons. The top ten clones comprise approximately 3.7% of the sample.

In total, roughly 710 healthy bone marrow donors made up the cohort. Cohort members were all nominally healthy when sampled, although unrecorded immune exposures were likely present. The donor was CMV seronegative and belonged to the group of under 400 seronegative cohort members. A peripheral blood sample was collected from each donor, and TCR beta sequencing was performed on peripheral blood mononuclear cells. The Qiagen DNeasy Blood Extraction Kit was used to extract genomic DNA from the blood cell samples. The clonotype was recovered from a man aged 40-50 years in good health and CMV-seronegative. The chain joins TRBV11-1 to TRBJ1-1, with no reliable assignment of the D segment. Material: PBMCs. CDR3 loop: CASSFIEDTEAFF. The DNA reads as follows: TGTGCCAGCAGCTTTATTGAGGACACTGAAGCTTTCTTT. When the CDR3 is completed using the reference TRBV11-1 and TRBJ1-1 genes on either side, the full variable domain is EAEVAQSPRYKITEKSQAVAFWCDPISGHATLYWYRQILGQGPELLVQFQDESVVDDSQLPKDRFSAERLKGVDSTLKIQPAELGDSAMYLCASSFIEDTEAFFGQGTRLTVV.